These T cell receptor beta chains were read from a single sample in a study of T cells after yellow fever vaccination. TCRdb reprocessed the 5' RACE reads via MiXCR and lists one record per CDR3 protein. The top ten hold around 1% of the sample, which has under 300,000 distinct CDR3 sequences, 6.5% to 7.5% seen once. The sample consisted of CD4+ T cells sorted from PBMCs, taken on the day of the yellow fever booster vaccination. All receptors come from a man aged 30-40 years who received the YFV17D yellow fever vaccine. Each CDR3 is given with its conserved first and last residue. D genes are given only for firm matches. Where a row states a size, it is once, few, many or the class of an expanded clone; other rows omit it.

TRBJ2-3,-,many,TRBV12-3/TRBV12-4,CASSLQAGTDTQYF,TGTGCCAGCAGTTTACAGGCTGGCACAGATACGCAGTATTTT
TRBJ2-1,-,few,TRBV20-1,CSGGRMTYNEQFF,TGCAGTGGGGGTCGGATGACTTACAATGAGCAGTTCTTC
TRBJ1-5,TRBD1,many,TRBV7-9,CASSLGGGAFQPQHF,TGTGCCAGCAGCCTAGGAGGGGGCGCGTTTCAGCCCCAGCATTTT
TRBJ1-3,-,few,TRBV3-1,CASSRPDGGNTIYF,TGTGCCAGCAGCCGTCCGGACGGTGGAAACACCATATATTTT
TRBJ1-1,-,many,TRBV7-9,CASSLAGPVTEAFF,TGTGCCAGCAGCTTAGCAGGTCCGGTCACTGAAGCTTTCTTT
TRBJ2-3,-,many,TRBV15,CATSRDAASVGTSDTQYF,TGTGCCACCAGCAGAGACGCGGCGAGTGTGGGAACTTCAGATACGCAGTATTTT
TRBJ1-1,-,-,TRBV5-6,CASSLGIGQTTEAFF,TGTGCCAGCAGCTTGGGCATAGGACAGACCACTGAAGCTTTCTTT
TRBJ2-2,TRBD2,-,TRBV6-2/TRBV6-3,CASTWAHGRGDTGELFF,TGTGCCAGCACCTGGGCCCATGGACGGGGGGACACCGGGGAGCTGTTTTTT
TRBJ2-3,-,-,TRBV6-1,CASKRPSTDTQYF,TGTGCCAGCAAAAGACCTAGCACAGATACGCAGTATTTT
TRBJ2-1,-,many,TRBV12-3/TRBV12-4,CASIASGGLGDEQFF,TGTGCCAGCATCGCGTCCGGAGGCCTTGGCGATGAGCAGTTCTTC
TRBJ2-1,-,few,TRBV20-1,CSARDSTGHRRSYNEQFF,TGCAGTGCTAGAGATTCGACGGGCCATAGGCGCTCCTACAATGAGCAGTTCTTC
TRBJ2-3,TRBD2,few,TRBV7-9,CASSSRLAGATDTQYF,TGTGCCAGCAGCTCCCGACTAGCGGGAGCAACAGATACGCAGTATTTT
TRBJ2-3,-,many,TRBV6-1,CASSGSGQIGTQYF,TGTGCCAGCAGTGGATCGGGACAAATAGGTACGCAGTATTTT
TRBJ2-1,TRBD2,once,TRBV20-1,CCARVSGASGSYNEQFF,TGCTGTGCTAGAGTCTCCGGCGCTAGCGGCTCCTACAATGAGCAGTTCTTC
TRBJ2-3,-,many,TRBV15,CATSRGRTDLYTQYF,TGTGCCACCAGCAGAGGGAGAACCGACCTCTATACGCAGTATTTT
TRBJ1-4,-,-,TRBV5-5,CASSLGAAEKLFF,TGTGCCAGCAGCTTGGGTGCGGCAGAAAAACTGTTTTTT
TRBJ2-5,-,-,TRBV12-3/TRBV12-4,CASSLGMGETQYF,TGTGCCAGCAGTTTGGGTATGGGGGAGACCCAGTACTTC